This T cell receptor (beta chain) was obtained from a study of early T cells in non-severe SARS-CoV-2 infection. Across the study: Investigators sequenced bulk RNA drawn from unsorted whole blood, and chains remained unpaired. General study findings and limits: VDJdb matches were skewed toward anti-spike CD8 T cell responses.

The germline CDR1 and CDR2 sequences are MDHEN and SYDVKM. J gave up 8 bases and V 3 bases, and 25 bases lay outside the gene matches. This CDR3 region has 21 residues. In the case of this clonotype: Its antigen remains unidentified.

The TCR library protocol attached unique molecular identifiers to the individual cDNA molecules. TCRdb fed the 5' RACE reads into MiXCR, producing one record per CDR3 protein. The sample has tens of thousands of distinct CDR3 sequences, just under 9% seen once. Material: whole blood. The receptor was derived from an adult who was a healthcare worker with PCR-confirmed SARS-CoV-2 infection or an uninfected control (not recorded which). The chain links TRBV28 to TRBJ2-6, with 7 bases that match TRBD2. CDR3 bases: TGTGCCAGCAGTTTTACACCTCCGACTAGCCCCTGGAGTTTATGGACCAACGTCCTGACTTTC. It encodes CASSFTPPTSPWSLWTNVLTF.